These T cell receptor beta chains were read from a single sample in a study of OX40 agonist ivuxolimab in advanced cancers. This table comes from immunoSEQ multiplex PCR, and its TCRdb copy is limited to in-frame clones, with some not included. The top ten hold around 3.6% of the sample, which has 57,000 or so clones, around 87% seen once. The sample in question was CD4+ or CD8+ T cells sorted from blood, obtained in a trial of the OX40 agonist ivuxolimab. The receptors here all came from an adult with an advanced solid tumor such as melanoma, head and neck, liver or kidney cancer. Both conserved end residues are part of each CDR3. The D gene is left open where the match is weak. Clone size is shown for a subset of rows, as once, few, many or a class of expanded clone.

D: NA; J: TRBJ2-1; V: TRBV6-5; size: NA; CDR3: CASSSPRGLYNEQFF; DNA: TGTGCCAGCAGTTCTCCCCGGGGACTGTACAATGAGCAGTTCTTC
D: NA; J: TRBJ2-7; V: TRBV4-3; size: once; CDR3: CASSQYTAGRDRAYEQYF; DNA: TGCGCCAGCAGCCAATACACGGCGGGGCGGGACAGAGCCTACGAGCAGTACTTC
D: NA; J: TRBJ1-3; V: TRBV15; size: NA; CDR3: CATSGARTAENTIYF; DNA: TGTGCCACCAGCGGAGCAAGGACAGCCGAAAACACCATATATTTT
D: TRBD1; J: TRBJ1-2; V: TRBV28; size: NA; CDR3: CASSPGGPYGYTF; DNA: TGTGCCAGCAGCCCAGGGGGCCCTTATGGCTACACCTTC
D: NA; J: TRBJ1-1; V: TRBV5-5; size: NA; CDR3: CASSGTGSGEAFF; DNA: TGTGCCAGCAGCGGAACAGGGTCGGGTGAAGCTTTCTTT
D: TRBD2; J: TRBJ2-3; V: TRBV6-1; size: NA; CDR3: CAMPGGADTDTQYF; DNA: TGTGCCATGCCCGGGGGGGCAGACACAGATACGCAGTATTTT
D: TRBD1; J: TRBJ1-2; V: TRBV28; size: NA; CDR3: CASRTGAYGYTF; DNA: TGTGCCAGCCGGACAGGGGCCTATGGCTACACCTTC
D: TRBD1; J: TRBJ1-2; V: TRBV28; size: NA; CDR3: CASSSGTALVRYTF; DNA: TGTGCCAGCAGTTCCGGGACAGCCCTTGTTAGGTACACCTTC
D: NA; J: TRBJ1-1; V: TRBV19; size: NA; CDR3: CASAGQPGAEAFF; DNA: TGTGCCAGTGCTGGACAGCCCGGGGCTGAAGCTTTCTTT
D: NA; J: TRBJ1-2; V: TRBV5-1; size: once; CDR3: CASSLGSQGHGYTF; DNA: TGCGCCAGCAGCCTTGGGTCCCAGGGACATGGCTACACCTTC
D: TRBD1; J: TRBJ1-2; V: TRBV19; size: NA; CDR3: CASRRKGQGYGYTF; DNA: TGTGCCAGTAGGCGAAAAGGACAGGGCTATGGCTACACCTTC
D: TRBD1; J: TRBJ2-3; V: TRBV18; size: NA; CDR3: CASSPNRGRDTQYF; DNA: TGTGCCAGCTCACCTAACAGGGGGAGGGATACGCAGTATTTT
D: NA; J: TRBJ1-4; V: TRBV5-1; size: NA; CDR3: CASSLEGSEKLFF; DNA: TGCGCCAGCAGCTTGGAGGGGAGTGAAAAACTGTTTTTT
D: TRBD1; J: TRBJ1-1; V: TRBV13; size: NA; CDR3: CASSTLTGGAIRPSDTEAFF; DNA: TGTGCCAGCAGCACCTTGACAGGGGGCGCGATAAGGCCTTCGGACACTGAAGCTTTCTTT
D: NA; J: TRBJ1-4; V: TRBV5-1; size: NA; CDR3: CASSRGEKLFF; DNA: TGCGCCAGCAGCCGAGGGGAAAAACTGTTTTTT
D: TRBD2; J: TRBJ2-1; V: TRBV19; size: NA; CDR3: CASSVSGGYNEQFF; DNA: TGTGCCAGTAGTGTTAGCGGGGGCTACAATGAGCAGTTCTTC
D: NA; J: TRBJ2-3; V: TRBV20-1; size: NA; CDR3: CSSVKGDTQYF; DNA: TGCAGTTCTGTGAAGGGGGATACGCAGTATTTT
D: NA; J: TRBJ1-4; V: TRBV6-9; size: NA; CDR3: CASSLQGREKLFF; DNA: TGTGCCAGCAGTCTACAAGGGCGCGAAAAACTGTTTTTT
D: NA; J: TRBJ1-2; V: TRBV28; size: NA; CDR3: CASSSTLRGSLDGYTF; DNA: TGTGCCAGCAGTTCTACCCTAAGGGGATCTTTAGATGGCTACACCTTC
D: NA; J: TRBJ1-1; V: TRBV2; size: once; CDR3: CATTGRDSQAFF; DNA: TGTGCCACCACGGGACGGGATTCTCAAGCTTTCTTT
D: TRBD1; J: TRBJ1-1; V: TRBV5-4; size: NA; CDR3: CASSAGQRLSSEAFF; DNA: TGTGCCAGCAGCGCGGGACAGAGATTATCCTCTGAAGCTTTCTTT
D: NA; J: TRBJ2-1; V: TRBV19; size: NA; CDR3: CASSRIGSSYNEQFF; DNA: TGTGCCAGTAGCCGGATAGGGAGCTCCTACAATGAGCAGTTCTTC
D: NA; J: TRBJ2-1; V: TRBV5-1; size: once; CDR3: CASSKTHRGDEQFF; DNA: TGCGCCAGCAGCAAGACTCACCGCGGGGATGAGCAGTTCTTC
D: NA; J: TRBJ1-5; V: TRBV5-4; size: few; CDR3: CASSVYFGGNQPQHF; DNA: TGTGCCAGCAGCGTCTATTTTGGCGGCAATCAGCCCCAGCATTTT
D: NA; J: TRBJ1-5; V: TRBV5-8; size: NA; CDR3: CASSLRRNNQPQHF; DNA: TGTGCCAGCAGCTTGAGGCGGAACAATCAGCCCCAGCATTTT
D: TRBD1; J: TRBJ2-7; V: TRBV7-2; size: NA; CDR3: CASSLASGQGGYEQYF; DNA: TGTGCCAGCAGCTTAGCCTCGGGACAGGGGGGGTACGAGCAGTACTTC
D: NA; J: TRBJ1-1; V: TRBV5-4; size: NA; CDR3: CASSREVGEAFF; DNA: TGTGCCAGCAGCAGGGAGGTGGGGGAAGCTTTCTTT
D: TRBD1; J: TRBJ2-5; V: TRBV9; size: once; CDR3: CASSVEGQQETQYF; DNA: TGTGCCAGCAGCGTAGAGGGACAGCAAGAGACCCAGTACTTC
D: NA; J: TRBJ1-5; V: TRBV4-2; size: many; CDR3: CASSQEKQPQHF; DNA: TGTGCCAGCAGCCAAGAAAAACAGCCCCAGCATTTT
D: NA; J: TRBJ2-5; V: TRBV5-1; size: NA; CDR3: CASSRDYSGVAETQYF; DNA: TGCGCCAGCAGCCGGGACTACTCAGGGGTAGCAGAGACCCAGTACTTC
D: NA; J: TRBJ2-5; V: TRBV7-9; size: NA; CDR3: CASSLGGQEAQYF; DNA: TGTGCCAGCAGCTTAGGCGGCCAAGAGGCCCAGTACTTC
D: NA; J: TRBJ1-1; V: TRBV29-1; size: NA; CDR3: CSVRFFGNTEAFF; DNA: TGCAGCGTTCGATTTTTTGGGAACACTGAAGCTTTCTTT
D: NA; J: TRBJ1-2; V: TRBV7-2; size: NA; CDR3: CASSHREANYGYTF; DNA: TGTGCCAGCAGCCACAGGGAGGCCAACTATGGCTACACCTTC
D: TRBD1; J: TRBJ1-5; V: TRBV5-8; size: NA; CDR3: CASSLGQGVGQPQHF; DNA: TGTGCCAGCAGTTTAGGACAGGGGGTCGGTCAGCCCCAGCATTTT
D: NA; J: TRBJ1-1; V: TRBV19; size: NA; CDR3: CASSSTLNTEAFF; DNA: TGTGCCAGTAGTTCAACCTTGAACACTGAAGCTTTCTTT
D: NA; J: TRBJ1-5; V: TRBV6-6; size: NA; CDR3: CASRGLKNQPQHF; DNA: TGTGCCAGCAGGGGGCTCAAGAATCAGCCCCAGCATTTT
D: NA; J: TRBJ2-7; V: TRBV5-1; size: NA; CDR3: CASSLEPQGTYEQYF; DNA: TGCGCCAGCAGCTTGGAGCCCCAAGGCACCTACGAGCAGTACTTC
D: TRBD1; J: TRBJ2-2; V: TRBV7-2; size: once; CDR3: CASSWGQLNTGELFF; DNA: TGTGCCAGCAGCTGGGGACAGTTAAACACCGGGGAGCTGTTTTTT
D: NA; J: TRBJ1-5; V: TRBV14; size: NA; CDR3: CASSQESPRHGEPQHF; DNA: TGTGCCAGCAGCCAAGAATCTCCGAGACACGGGGAGCCCCAGCATTTT
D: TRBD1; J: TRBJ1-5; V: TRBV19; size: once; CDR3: CASSFTGEHQPQHF; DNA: TGTGCCAGTAGTTTCACAGGGGAGCATCAGCCCCAGCATTTT
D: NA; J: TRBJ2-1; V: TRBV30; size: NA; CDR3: CAWSQRDPNEQFF; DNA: TGTGCCTGGAGTCAAAGGGACCCTAATGAGCAGTTCTTC
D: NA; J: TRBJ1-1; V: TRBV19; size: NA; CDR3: CASIRAQGEAFF; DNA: TGTGCCAGTATACGGGCACAGGGTGAAGCTTTCTTT
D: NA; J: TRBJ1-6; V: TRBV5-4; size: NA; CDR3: CASSPLGGVASPLHF; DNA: TGTGCCAGCAGCCCGTTGGGAGGAGTAGCTTCACCCCTCCACTTT
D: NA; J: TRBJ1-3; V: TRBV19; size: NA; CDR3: CASSLDSSGNTIYF; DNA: TGTGCCAGTAGTCTAGACAGCTCTGGAAACACCATATATTTT
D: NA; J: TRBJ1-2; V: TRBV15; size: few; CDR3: CATSRVGQGTGGYTF; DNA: TGTGCCACCAGCAGAGTGGGCCAGGGGACCGGTGGCTACACCTTC
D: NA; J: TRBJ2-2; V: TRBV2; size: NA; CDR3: CASSDGYGELFF; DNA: TGTGCCAGCAGTGATGGTTACGGGGAGCTGTTTTTT
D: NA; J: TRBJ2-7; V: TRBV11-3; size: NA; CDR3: CASSLMGEAEQYF; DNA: TGTGCCAGCAGCTTAATGGGAGAGGCCGAGCAGTACTTC
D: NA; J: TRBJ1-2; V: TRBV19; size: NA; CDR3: CASLQPRFYGYTF; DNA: TGTGCCAGCCTTCAACCCAGGTTCTATGGCTACACCTTC
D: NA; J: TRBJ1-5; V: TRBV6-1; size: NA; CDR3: CASSEAQGSQPQHF; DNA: TGTGCCAGCAGTGAAGCCCAGGGATCACAGCCCCAGCATTTT
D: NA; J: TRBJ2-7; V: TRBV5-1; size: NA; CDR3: CASSPLSQGSDEQYF; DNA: TGCGCCAGCAGCCCATTGTCTCAGGGGTCGGACGAGCAGTACTTC
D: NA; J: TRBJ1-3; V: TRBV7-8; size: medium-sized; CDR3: CASTMGPGNTIYF; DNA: TGTGCCAGCACCATGGGACCTGGAAACACCATATATTTT
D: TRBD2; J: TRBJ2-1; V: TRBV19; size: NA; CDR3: CASSTTSAAYNEQFF; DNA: TGTGCCAGTAGCACAACTAGCGCGGCCTACAATGAGCAGTTCTTC